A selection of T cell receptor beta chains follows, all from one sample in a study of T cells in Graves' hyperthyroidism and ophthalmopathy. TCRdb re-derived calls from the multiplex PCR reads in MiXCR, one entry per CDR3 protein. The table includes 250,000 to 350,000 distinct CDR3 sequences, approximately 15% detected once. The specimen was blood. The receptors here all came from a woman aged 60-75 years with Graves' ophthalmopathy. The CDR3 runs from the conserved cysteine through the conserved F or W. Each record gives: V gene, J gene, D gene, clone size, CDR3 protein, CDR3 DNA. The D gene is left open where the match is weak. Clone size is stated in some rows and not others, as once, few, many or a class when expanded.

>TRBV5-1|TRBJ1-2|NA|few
CASTPGGGRAYGYTF
TGCGCCAGCACCCCGGGCGGGGGGCGTGCCTATGGCTACACCTTC
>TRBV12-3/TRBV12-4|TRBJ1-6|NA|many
CASSFRHSNSPLHF
TGTGCCAGCAGTTTTCGACACAGCAATTCACCCCTCCACTTT
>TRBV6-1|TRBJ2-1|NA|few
CASSDGGLSYNEQFF
TGTGCCAGCAGTGACGGGGGTCTCTCCTACAATGAGCAGTTCTTC
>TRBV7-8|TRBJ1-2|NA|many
CASSPPDTYGYTF
TGTGCCAGCAGCCCACCGGACACCTATGGCTACACCTTC
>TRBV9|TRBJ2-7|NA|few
CASSVGSVSYEQYF
TGTGCCAGCAGCGTAGGTAGCGTGTCCTACGAGCAGTACTTC
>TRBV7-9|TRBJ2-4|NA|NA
CASSLKGDSGDIQYF
TGTGCCAGCAGCTTGAAAGGGGACTCGGGTGACATTCAGTACTTC
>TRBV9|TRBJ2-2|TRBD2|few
CASSVLAGENTGELFF
TGTGCCAGCAGCGTGCTAGCGGGTGAGAACACCGGGGAGCTGTTTTTT
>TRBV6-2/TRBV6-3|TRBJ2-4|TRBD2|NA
CASRRRLAGVRAKNIQYF
TGTGCCAGCCGTCGGAGACTAGCGGGAGTTAGAGCCAAAAACATTCAGTACTTC
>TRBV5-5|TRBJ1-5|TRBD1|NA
CASSLTGTERISNQPQHF
TGTGCCAGCAGCTTAACCGGGACAGAGCGAATCAGCAATCAGCCCCAGCATTTT
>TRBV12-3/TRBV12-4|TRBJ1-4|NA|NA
CASREGPTNEKLFF
TGTGCCAGCAGAGAGGGGCCGACTAATGAAAAACTGTTTTTT
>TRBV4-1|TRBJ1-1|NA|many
CASSPLIEGDEAFF
TGCGCCAGCAGCCCCCTCATTGAGGGTGACGAAGCTTTCTTT
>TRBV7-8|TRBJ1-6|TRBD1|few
CASSLRQGPYNSPLHF
TGTGCCAGCAGCTTACGACAGGGCCCGTATAATTCACCCCTCCACTTT